This T cell receptor (beta chain) was found in a study of T cell changes during pregnancy in multiple sclerosis. Sequencing was performed with immunoSEQ multiplex PCR; in TCRdb, only in-frame clones are kept and a portion is missing. The sample consists of tens of thousands of clones, approximately 92% of them appearing once. CDR3 size: 12 residues. V was clipped by 7 bases and J by 14 bases; unmatched bases: 10. Looked up from germline, CDR1 is MNHEY and CDR2 is SVGAGI. The source was peripheral blood, collected in the third trimester of pregnancy. The receptor was isolated from a female donor in good health, enrolled as a control in a pregnancy study. This chain connects TRBV6-5 to TRBJ2-1, with 8 bases that match TRBD1. The DNA of the CDR3 is TGTGCCAGCAAGGATCATCCGGGACAGGAGTTCTTC. It encodes CASKDHPGQEFF.